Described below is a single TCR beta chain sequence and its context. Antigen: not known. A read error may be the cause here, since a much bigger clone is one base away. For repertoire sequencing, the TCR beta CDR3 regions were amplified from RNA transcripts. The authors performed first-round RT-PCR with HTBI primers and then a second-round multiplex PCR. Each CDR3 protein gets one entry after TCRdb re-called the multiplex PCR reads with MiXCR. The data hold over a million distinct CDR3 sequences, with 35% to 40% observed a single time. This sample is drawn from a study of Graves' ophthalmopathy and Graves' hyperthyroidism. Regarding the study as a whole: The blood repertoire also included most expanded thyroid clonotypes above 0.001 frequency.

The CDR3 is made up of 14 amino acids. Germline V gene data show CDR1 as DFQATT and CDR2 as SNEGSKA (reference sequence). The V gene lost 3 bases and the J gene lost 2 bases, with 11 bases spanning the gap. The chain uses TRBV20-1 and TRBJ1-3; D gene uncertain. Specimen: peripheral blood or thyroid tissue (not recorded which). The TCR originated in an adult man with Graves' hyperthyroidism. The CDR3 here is CSARSTRPGNTIYF. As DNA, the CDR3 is TGCAGTGCTAGGTCGACACGCCCTGGAAACACCATATATTTT.